This T cell receptor beta chain emerged from a study of CXCR3-negative and CXCR3-positive naive CD8 T cells. Study-wide results and caveats: Greater hydrophobicity was found in TRB CDR3s of CXCR3-positive naive cells than of CXCR3-negative naive cells. The study found that naive CXCR3-negative and CXCR3-positive cells shared TRBV-TRBJ usage, while memory cells differed.

The sorter processed each CD8+ T cell subset in triplicate at about 320,000 cells apiece. For this clonotype: The antigen is not known.

Researchers prepared the TRB cDNA libraries using 5' RACE with UMI labels. TCRdb re-called the 5' RACE reads; every CDR3 protein appears as one record, without DNA. Its table lists around 150,000 distinct CDR3 sequences. The CDR3 spans 14 residues. Per the germline V gene, CDR1 is SQVTM and CDR2 is ANQGSEA. This receptor was obtained from a human donor in good health. Some clones in this sample may be carry-over from other donors' samples. The chain recombines TRBV29-1 with TRBJ2-1; TCRdb picks TRBD1, but there is no DNA to check that call. What was sequenced was naive CXCR3+ CD8+ T cells from blood. Subset meaning: CD45RO-CCR7+CD27+CD95- naive CD8+ T cells expressing CXCR3 (TNR3+). CDR3 residues: CSVVWPRGYNEQFF.